This TCR beta chain was retrieved from a study of OX40 agonist ivuxolimab in advanced cancers. In terms of the full investigation: Ivuxolimab was an agonistic, fully human IgG2 monoclonal antibody directed against OX40 (CD134), a costimulatory receptor. Intravenous ivuxolimab was administered to patients every 2 weeks at six dose levels: 0.01, 0.1, 0.3, 1.5, 3 and 10 mg/kg. In the dose-escalation cohort, 75% to 90% of patients were male, and the mean age was 60 years with a range of roughly 23 to 79. Of the approximately 50 dose-escalation patients, hepatocellular carcinoma was present in some 19, melanoma in around 15, renal cell carcinoma in 9 and head and neck cancer in 9. Peripheral TCRbeta sequencing was intended to test whether TCR sequence diversity was altered and clonal T-cell expansion was caused by ivuxolimab. Three dose-escalation patients achieved partial responses, one with hepatocellular carcinoma and two with cutaneous melanoma. The paper describes the monotherapy dose-escalation part (N = 52 patients) of the phase I trial of ivuxolimab. Prior anti-PD-1, anti-PD-L1 or anti-CTLA-4 therapy was permitted, and approximately 39% of dose-escalation patients had received checkpoint inhibitors. Findings and caveats that apply to the study as a whole: After ivuxolimab, more expanded clones were found on average in CD8+ T cells than in CD4+ T cells. Low levels of normalized T-cell clonal expansion were also seen in some patients who did not respond. The antigen specificity of the clonally expanded peripheral T cells was not determined. In the 0.1-3.0 mg/kg groups, partial responders had among the lowest normalized peripheral clonal expansion, particularly in CD8+ T cells. At doses of 0.1 to 3.0 mg/kg, clonal expansion of both CD4+ and CD8+ blood T cells was observed from baseline to week 6.

Patients with autoimmune disease history or receiving systemic immunosuppression were excluded from the trial. Peripheral blood for TCR sequencing was collected from all dose cohorts at baseline, on cycle 4 day 1, and on cycle 7 day 1. Samples came from an open-label, multicenter, first-in-human phase I dose-escalation trial of ivuxolimab. Adults with locally advanced or metastatic head and neck squamous cell, hepatocellular, melanoma or renal cell carcinoma were enrolled in the trial. Before TCR sequencing, CD4+ T cells and CD8+ T cells from peripheral blood were sorted into separate populations. To sequence the TCRbeta CDR3 region, genomic DNA was isolated from the sorted cells. TCRbeta CDR3 regions were sequenced using the immunoSEQ Assay. TCRdb carries this immuneACCESS record with in-frame sequences only. Its versions omit some clonotypes, under half of them owing to an unresolved V gene in the studies checked, with the rest unexplained. For this sample there are 81,000 or so clones; more than 70% appear just once. The top ten clonotypes cover roughly 0.44% of the sample.

The sample holds a few counts of this clone. Its recognized antigen is unknown. Within one base of it there is no much larger clone, and no base qualities were kept. From cysteine to phenylalanine, the CDR3 is 15 amino acids long. CDR3 DNA only is kept here, 45 bases in frame from base 1. V is reduced by 4 bases and J by 6 bases, leaving a spacing of 16 bases between them. CDR1 MDHEN and CDR2 SYDVKM are derived from the germline V gene. The V and J segments used are TRBV28 and TRBJ1-5; a weak D assignment points to TRBD1 (6 bases agree). The source was CD4+ or CD8+ T cells sorted from blood, collected in a trial of the OX40 agonist ivuxolimab. The receptor comes from an adult with an advanced solid tumor such as melanoma, head and neck, liver or kidney cancer. The CDR3 loop reads CASSSGFRGVQPQHF. The DNA sequence reads TGTGCCAGCAGTTCAGGTTTTAGGGGGGTTCAGCCCCAGCATTTT.